This T cell receptor (beta chain) emerged from a study of T cells in Graves' hyperthyroidism and ophthalmopathy. General observations from the study: Within blood appeared most thyroid clonotypes that had expanded above 0.001.

Template material for amplifying TCR beta CDR3 regions consisted of RNA transcripts. A set of HTBI primers served as the primers for a first-round RT-PCR of the TCR CDR3. TCRdb analysed the multiplex PCR reads with MiXCR anew, one entry per CDR3 protein. The sample has around 280,000 distinct CDR3 sequences, approximately 15% seen once. The diagnoses drew upon clinical symptoms, serum thyroxine and TRAb, thyroid ultrasound and orbital computed tomography. PBMCs came from 7.5 to 10 ml fresh peripheral blood. This clonotype was observed a few times. What it binds is unknown. The sequence was collected from a woman between 40 and 50 years old with Graves' hyperthyroidism. The sequenced sample was blood.

The CDR3 here is CASSVGLGQETQYF. The CDR3 coding sequence is TGTGCCAGCAGCGTAGGATTAGGCCAAGAGACCCAGTACTTC. The J gene is TRBJ2-5, the V gene TRBV9; D gene uncertain. CDR1 and CDR2 from the germline V gene are SGDLS and YYNGEE. The V and J ends lost 0 bases and 1 base respectively, with 7 bases between them. This CDR3 is built from 14 residues.